This passage covers 24 T cell receptor beta chains from one sample sequenced in a study of beta chain features in type 1 diabetes. Expressed TCRB transcripts were sequenced because the isolated RNA had all been reverse transcribed beforehand. Clones were read by immunoSEQ multiplex PCR, and TCRdb kept only the in-frame ones, dropping some. The table has hundreds of thousands of clones, roughly an eighth seen once; the top ten hold approximately 0.045%. What was sequenced was naive CD4+ T cells from blood. These receptors originate from a woman between 18 and 29 years old in good health.

The rearrangement joins TRBV29-1 to TRBJ2-1, with 11 bases aligning to TRBD2. Germline CDR1 reads SQVTM; CDR2 reads ANQGSEA. The CDR3 loop spans 16 amino acids. The ends lost 3 bases at V and 4 bases at J; junction bases unmatched: 8. CDR3 sequence reads: CSVEVGGTSGYNEQFF. DNA of the CDR3: TGCAGCGTTGAGGTTGGGGGGACTAGCGGATACAATGAGCAGTTCTTC.

This clone was seen more than once but under ten times. CDR3 protein: CASRDRTSGYNEQFF. The DNA of the CDR3 is TGTGCCAGTAGGGACAGGACTAGCGGATACAATGAGCAGTTCTTC. The chain couples TRBV19 to TRBJ2-1; 10 nucleotides align to TRBD2. This CDR3 contains 15 residues. The V gene end was trimmed by 6 bases and the J gene end by 4 bases; junction bases not matched to a gene: 6. CDR1 is LNHDA, CDR2 SQIVND, per germline (reference sequence).

The V and J genes are TRBV19 and TRBJ2-3; D ambiguous. This CDR3 spans 14 amino acids. Trimming shortened V by 1 base and J by 0 bases, and 5 bases separated the two germline ends. Germline loops: CDR1 LNHDA, CDR2 SQIVND (reference sequence). The CDR3 spells CASSIAASTDTQYF. CDR3 DNA: TGTGCCAGTAGTATAGCGGCTAGCACAGATACGCAGTATTTT.

This clone was recorded a few times. The J gene is TRBJ2-7, the V gene TRBV25-1; TRBD2 aligns across 7 bases. The germline V gene has CDR1 MGHDK and CDR2 SYGVNS. V was pared by 2 bases and J by 3 bases, with 13 bases of the junction left unmatched. The CDR3 consists of 17 residues. CDR3 residues: CASSEGSGLAVDYEQYF. The CDR3, as DNA: TGTGCCAGCAGTGAAGGATCCGGGCTAGCGGTCGACTACGAGCAGTACTTC.

The genes are TRBV4-3 and TRBJ2-7, with D possibly being TRBD1 (6 bases). There are 15 residues in the CDR3. Trimming cost V 1 base and J 2 bases, with 12 bases left between them. Germline lookup yields CDR1 LGHNA and CDR2 YSLEER. CDR3 DNA: TGCGCCAGCAGCCAAGTCGCGCACAGGGCCTACGAGCAGTACTTC. Encoded protein: CASSQVAHRAYEQYF.

The V and J genes are TRBV29-1 and TRBJ1-3, with 7 bases identical to TRBD1. The V gene end was trimmed by 6 bases and the J gene end by 0 bases; junction bases not matched to a gene: 5. Germline CDR1 and CDR2: SQVTM and ANQGSEA. There are 14 residues in the CDR3. CDR3 bases: TGCAGCGTAGCACAGGGGACCTCTGGAAACACCATATATTTT. Translating gives CSVAQGTSGNTIYF. Full variable domain (rest looked up from reference TRBV29-1 and TRBJ1-3): SAVISQKPSRDICQRGTSLTIQCQVDSQVTMMFWYRQQPGQSLTLIATANQGSEATYESGFVIDKFPISRPNLTFSTLTVSNMSPEDSSIYLCSVAQGTSGNTIYFGEGSWLTVV.

This clone occurred a few times. The chain couples TRBV29-1 to TRBJ1-2, with 10 bases aligning to TRBD1. V lost 6 bases to trimming and J lost 7 bases; unmatched junction nucleotides: 11. CDR3 size: 14 residues. CDR1 SQVTM and CDR2 ANQGSEA come from the germline V gene. CDR3 loop: CSVRPGTGAGGYTF. For the CDR3, the DNA is TGCAGCGTCCGTCCCGGGACAGGGGCGGGTGGCTACACCTTC.

The chain has TRBV7-2 and TRBJ1-5; 7 nucleotides line up with TRBD1. The CDR3 loop spans 14 amino acids. CDR1 is SGHTA and CDR2 is FQGNSA in the germline V gene. J was trimmed by 2 bases and V by 7 bases; bases with no gene match: 5. The CDR3 DNA follows: TGTGCCAGCACTGGACAGGCGGGCAATCAGCCCCAGCATTTT. As protein: CASTGQAGNQPQHF.

This clone was seen more than once but under ten times. This chain links TRBV13 with TRBJ2-2; no firm D call. The germline CDR1 and CDR2 sequences are PRHDT and FYEKMQ (reference sequence). V gave up 5 bases and J gave up 2 bases, with 21 bases separating them. The CDR3 consists of 18 residues. This CDR3 is CASSTGLYGRINTGELFF. In nucleotides, the CDR3 is TGTGCCAGCAGCACCGGATTATACGGACGGATCAACACCGGGGAGCTGTTTTTT.

The chain uses TRBV5-1 and TRBJ2-5; TRBD2 might be the D (6 bases). With 1 base removed from V and 4 bases from J, the gap between germline ends came to 11 bases. The CDR3 runs to 14 residues. CDR1 is SGHRS, CDR2 YFSETQ, per germline. As DNA, the CDR3 is TGCGCCAGCAGCTTGTCGGGGGTTGCAGAGACCCAGTACTTC. Translated: CASSLSGVAETQYF.

This clone was seen a handful of times. The V and J genes are TRBV5-4 and TRBJ1-2, with unresolved D. CDR1 SGHNT and CDR2 YYREEE come from the germline V gene (reference sequence). CDR3 length: 13 residues. V lost 4 bases and J 5 bases, leaving 12 bases between the germline ends. CDR3: CASSPRPRYGYTF. The CDR3 nucleotides are TGTGCCAGCAGCCCAAGACCGAGGTATGGCTACACCTTC.

V and J are TRBV29-1 and TRBJ2-5; perhaps D is TRBD1 or TRBD2 (5 bases each). The J call may be faulty, since TRBJ2-7 better matches the DNA end. This CDR3 contains 14 residues. The germline CDR1 and CDR2 sequences are SQVTM and ANQGSEA. The CDR3 DNA is TGCAGCGCGGAAGGACGGGGCCCGGGATTCGAGCAGTACTTC. Translation: CSAEGRGPGFEQYF.

This clone was detected a few times. The chain links TRBV15 to TRBJ1-5; 9 nucleotides match TRBD1. The CDR3 runs 16 residues. Germline V gene lookup returns CDR1 LNHNV and CDR2 YYDKDF (reference sequence). V was pared by 2 bases and J by 2 bases, with 4 bases of the junction left unmatched. DNA of the CDR3: TGTGCCACCAGCAGACCGGGACAGGGCGGCAATCAGCCCCAGCATTTT. Translation gives CATSRPGQGGNQPQHF.

This chain links TRBV18 with TRBJ2-1, with D possibly being TRBD1 or TRBD2 (5 bases each). V was cut by 2 bases and J by 7 bases, with 18 bases left in between. The CDR3 loop spans 16 amino acids. The germline CDR1 and CDR2 sequences are KGHSH and LQKENI. CDR3 DNA: TGTGCCAGCTCACCATTTTTTCGATTGGGGGAGAATGAGCAGTTCTTC. This sequence encodes CASSPFFRLGENEQFF. Full variable domain (remainder filled in from reference TRBV18 and TRBJ2-1): NAGVMQNPRHLVRRRGQEARLRCSPMKGHSHVYWYRQLPEEGLKFMVYLQKENIIDESGMPKERFSAEFPKEGPSILRIQQVVRGDSAAYFCASSPFFRLGENEQFFGPGTRLTVL.

V is TRBV4-2 and J is TRBJ2-7, with D possibly TRBD2 on 6 matching bases. V was pared by 4 bases and J by 9 bases, with 22 bases between. The CDR3 has 15 residues. CDR1 is LGHNA, CDR2 YNFKEQ, per germline. The CDR3 spells CASSPELAGDWLQYF. The CDR3 DNA is TGTGCCAGCAGCCCCGAACTAGCCGGGGATTGGTTGCAGTACTTC.

This clone was seen more than once but under ten times. The chain has TRBV5-1 and TRBJ1-2, with a possible D match to TRBD1 (6 bases). V was clipped by 4 bases and J by 1 base, with 11 bases between them. CDR1 is SGHRS and CDR2 is YFSETQ in the germline V gene. The CDR3 totals 14 residues. CDR3 in amino acids: CASSLDRLNYGYTF. The CDR3 nucleotides read TGCGCCAGCAGCCTGGACAGACTTAACTATGGCTACACCTTC.

The rearrangement links TRBV6-6 to TRBJ2-7; TRBD1 agrees at 9 bases. Germline-derived CDR1 and CDR2 are MNHNY and SVGAGI (reference sequence). This CDR3 has 14 residues. J lost 3 bases, V lost 6 bases, and 6 bases had no gene match. The CDR3 nucleotides are TGTGCCAGCAGAGCCGGGACAGGGTACTACGAGCAGTACTTC. Its protein is CASRAGTGYYEQYF.

V and J are TRBV9 and TRBJ2-4, with D possibly TRBD2 on 7 matching bases. Germline CDR1 SGDLS, CDR2 YYNGEE. The CDR3 runs 14 residues. Trimming stripped 4 bases from V and 7 bases from J, with 15 bases between. The CDR3 coding sequence is TGTGCCAGCAGCCCCCCGGGGAGGGGGAACATTCAGTACTTC. As protein: CASSPPGRGNIQYF.

This clone was seen only a few times. The rearrangement joins TRBV28 to TRBJ2-7, with 7 bases lining up with TRBD1. The germline CDR1 and CDR2 sequences are MDHEN and SYDVKM. V lost 6 bases, J lost 2 bases, and 7 bases stayed unmatched. CDR3 length: 14 residues. Here the CDR3 DNA reads TGTGCCAGCAGGCGACAGGGCGCTGCCTACGAGCAGTACGTC. Translation gives CASRRQGAAYEQYV.

This clone was counted between two and nine times. The chain employs TRBV21-1 and TRBJ2-1; the table gives TRBD1 as D, unverified against the DNA. TRBV21-1 is a pseudogene. This CDR3 has 19 amino acids. This chain's CDR3 is CASSEPRQGASPKYNEQFF. In DNA, the CDR3 is TGTGCCAGCAGCGAACCTAGACAGGGGGCATCCCCGAAGTACAATGAGCAGTTCTTC.

The rearrangement uses TRBV6-5 and TRBJ2-3; the match to TRBD2 covers 8 bases. CDR1 is MNHEY, CDR2 SVGAGI, per germline. The CDR3 is made up of 15 amino acids. V lost 3 bases to trimming and J lost 2 bases; unmatched junction nucleotides: 4. The CDR3 region is CASSYVTSATDTQYF. DNA for the CDR3: TGTGCCAGCAGTTATGTGACTAGCGCCACAGATACGCAGTATTTT.

This clone occurred a few times. V is TRBV15 and J is TRBJ2-7; no firm D call. The germline V gene encodes CDR1 LNHNV and CDR2 YYDKDF (reference sequence). This CDR3 is 13 amino acids long. V shed 0 bases and J shed 4 bases, with 7 bases lying between them. The CDR3 nucleotides read TGTGCCACCAGCAGAGATAAATTTTACGAGCAGTACGTC. Amino acid sequence: CATSRDKFYEQYV.

The chain links TRBV6-1 to TRBJ2-7; the D gene is possibly TRBD1 (5 bases). This CDR3 spans 11 amino acids. Germline CDR1 MNHNS, CDR2 SASEGT. Trimming removed 8 bases at V and 3 bases at J, with 8 bases between. CDR3: CASPGHYEQYF. Written as DNA, the CDR3 is TGTGCCAGCCCCGGACACTACGAGCAGTACTTC.

The chain uses TRBV7-9 and TRBJ2-1; the D gene is possibly TRBD2 (5 bases). Germline loops: CDR1 SEHNR, CDR2 FQNEAQ (reference sequence). The CDR3 is made up of 13 amino acids. V dropped 5 bases and J dropped 9 bases, with 14 bases sitting between them. The CDR3 sequence: CASSPLGSSEQFF. CDR3 nucleotides: TGTGCCAGCAGCCCCCTGGGGAGTAGTGAGCAGTTCTTC.